The present TCR beta chain was sequenced within a study of graft-versus-host responses after intestinal transplantation. Study summary: Each recipient received anti-thymocyte globulin induction, then tacrolimus and steroids for approximately 3 years. Study outcomes and limitations: After transplant, early declines in HvG clones were associated with peak levels of circulating GvH clones. Among recipient marrow samples, GvH clones were found; some appeared first in ileum or blood.

Notes on this clone: Its antigen is undetermined.

V lost 4 bases, J lost 3 bases, and 18 bases lay in between. CDR1 and CDR2 from the germline V gene are MGHRA and YSYEKL. The CDR3 spans 16 residues. Assay used: immunoSEQ multiplex PCR; TCRdb lists only in-frame clones, some missing. This table holds more than 100,000 clones, roughly 93% found once. The chain uses TRBV4-1 and TRBJ1-2, with D possibly matching TRBD1 (5 bases). This TCR came from a human donor who received an intestinal transplant. This sample comprised unstimulated CD8+ T cells sorted from spleen or lymph node cells, obtained before intestinal transplant. In DNA, the CDR3 is TGCGCCAGCAGCCCTTCTCGGGGCACTGGAGACTATGGCTACACCTTC. Its protein product is CASSPSRGTGDYGYTF.